These T cell receptor beta chains were read from a single sample in a study of shared clonotypes between healthy human individuals. Clones were sequenced by immunoSEQ multiplex PCR, and TCRdb holds only the in-frame ones, with some missing. The profile shows roughly 2.2 million clones, more than 80% of them singletons. Sample: naive CD4+ T cells from PBMCs. These receptors were taken from a man aged 18 to 35 in good health. Some clones in this sample may be carry-over from other donors' samples. The conserved cysteine and the conserved F or W are not part of the CDR3 here. Rows give clone size only sometimes, using once, few, many, or a class for an expanded clone.

V gene,J gene,clone size,CDR3 protein
TRBV6-6,TRBJ1-2,.,ASSYSGGSGYT
TRBV5-5,TRBJ2-5,once,ASSPHLRAGVRETQY
TRBV7-3,TRBJ1-1,.,ASSASGQMNTEAF
TRBV5-1,TRBJ2-5,.,ASSSGLDLAGTQY
TRBV4-1,TRBJ2-2,.,ASSQDRFRLAPTNTGELF
TRBV28,TRBJ2-2,.,ASRRTSGNTGELF
TRBV7-6,TRBJ2-2,.,ASSIAWREVITGELF
TRBV11-2,TRBJ2-1,few,ASSLGLAEGHEQF
TRBV7-3,TRBJ2-2,.,ASRYSPGVGGELF
TRBV7-3,TRBJ1-1,.,ASSLGLIMNTEAF